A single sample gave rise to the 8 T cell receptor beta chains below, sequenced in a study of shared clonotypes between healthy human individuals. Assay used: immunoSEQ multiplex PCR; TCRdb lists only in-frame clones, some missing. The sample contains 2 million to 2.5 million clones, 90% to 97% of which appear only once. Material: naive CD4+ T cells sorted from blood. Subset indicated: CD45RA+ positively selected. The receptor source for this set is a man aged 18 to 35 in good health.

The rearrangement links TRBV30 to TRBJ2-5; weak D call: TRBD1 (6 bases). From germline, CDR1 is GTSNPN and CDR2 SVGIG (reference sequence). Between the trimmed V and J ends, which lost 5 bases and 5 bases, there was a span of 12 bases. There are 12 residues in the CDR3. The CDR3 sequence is CAWATGWETQYF. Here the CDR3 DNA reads TGTGCCTGGGCCACAGGGTGGGAGACCCAGTACTTC.

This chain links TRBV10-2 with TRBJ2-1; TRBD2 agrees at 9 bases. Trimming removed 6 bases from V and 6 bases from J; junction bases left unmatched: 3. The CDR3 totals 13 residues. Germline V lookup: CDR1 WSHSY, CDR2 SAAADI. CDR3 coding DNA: TGCGCCAGCAGGTGGCGGGGGGGCAATGAGCAGTTCTTC. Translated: CASRWRGGNEQFF.

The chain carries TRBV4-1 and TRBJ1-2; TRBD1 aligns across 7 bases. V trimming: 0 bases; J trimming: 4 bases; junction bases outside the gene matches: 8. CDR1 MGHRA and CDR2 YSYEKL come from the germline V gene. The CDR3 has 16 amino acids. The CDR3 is CASSQEGQQQPYGYTF. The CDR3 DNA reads TGCGCCAGCAGCCAAGAGGGACAGCAACAGCCCTATGGCTACACCTTC.

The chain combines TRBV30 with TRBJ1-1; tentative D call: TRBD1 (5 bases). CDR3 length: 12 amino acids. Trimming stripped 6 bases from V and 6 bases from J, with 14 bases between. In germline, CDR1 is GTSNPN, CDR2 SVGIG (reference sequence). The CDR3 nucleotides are TGTGCCTGTACTACCTGGGGGTCTGAAGCTTTCTTT. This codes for CACTTWGSEAFF.

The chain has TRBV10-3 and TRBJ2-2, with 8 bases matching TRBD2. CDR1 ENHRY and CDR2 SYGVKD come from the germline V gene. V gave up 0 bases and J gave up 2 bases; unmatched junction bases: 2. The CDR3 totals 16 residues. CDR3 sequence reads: CAISESSGRNTGELFF. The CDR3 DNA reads TGTGCCATCAGTGAGTCCAGCGGGAGAAACACCGGGGAGCTGTTTTTT.

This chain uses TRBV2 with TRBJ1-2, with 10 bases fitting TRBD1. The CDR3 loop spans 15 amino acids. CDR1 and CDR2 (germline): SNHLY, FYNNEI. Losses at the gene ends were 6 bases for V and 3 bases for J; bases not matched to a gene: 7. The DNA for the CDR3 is TGTGCCAGCAGGGCTGGACAGGGGGGGTACTATGGCTACACCTTC. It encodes CASRAGQGGYYGYTF.

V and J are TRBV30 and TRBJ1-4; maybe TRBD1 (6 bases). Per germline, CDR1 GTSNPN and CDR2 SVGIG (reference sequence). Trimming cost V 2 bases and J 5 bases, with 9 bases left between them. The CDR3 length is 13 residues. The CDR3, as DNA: TGTGCCTGGAGTCCCACAGGGAATGAAAAACTGTTTTTT. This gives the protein CAWSPTGNEKLFF.

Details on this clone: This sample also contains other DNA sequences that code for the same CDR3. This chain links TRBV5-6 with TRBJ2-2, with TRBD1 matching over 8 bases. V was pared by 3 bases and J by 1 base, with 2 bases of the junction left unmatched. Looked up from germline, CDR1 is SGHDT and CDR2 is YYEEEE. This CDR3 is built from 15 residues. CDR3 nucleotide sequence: TGTGCCAGCAGCTACGGGACAGGGAACACCGGGGAGCTGTTTTTT. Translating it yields CASSYGTGNTGELFF. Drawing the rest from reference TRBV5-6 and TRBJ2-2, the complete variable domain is DAGVTQSPTHLIKTRGQQVTLRCSPKSGHDTVSWYQQALGQGPQFIFQYYEEEERQRGNFPDRFSGHQFPNYSSELNVNALLLGDSALYLCASSYGTGNTGELFFGEGSRLTVL.